Below are 30 T cell receptor beta chains sequenced from a single sample in a study of T cells after yellow fever vaccination. TCRdb re-analysed the 5' RACE reads in MiXCR, keeping a single row per CDR3 protein. The sample has 500,000 to 650,000 distinct CDR3 sequences, approximately 13% seen once. The sequencing here drew on PBMCs, taken on the day of the yellow fever booster vaccination. The source is a man younger than 45 who received the YFV17D yellow fever vaccine.

This clonotype was picked up a small number of times. V usage is TRBV12-3 or TRBV12-4 and J usage is TRBJ2-5, with 13 bases that match TRBD2. Trimming removed 3 bases from V and 5 bases from J; junction bases left unmatched: 12. This CDR3 region has 18 residues. The CDR3 reads CASSFRGQTSGRSETQYF. CDR3 DNA: TGTGCCAGCAGTTTCAGGGGGCAGACTAGCGGGAGGAGTGAGACCCAGTACTTC.

In this sample, this clonotype turned up many times. The chain joins TRBV20-1 to TRBJ2-1; no definite D call. The germline V and J ends were trimmed by 7 bases and 4 bases, with 14 bases remaining between them. CDR1 is DFQATT, CDR2 SNEGSKA, per germline (reference sequence). The CDR3 covers 13 residues. CDR3 sequence (DNA): TGCAGTGTCGCGTCCACGGATTACAATGAGCAGTTCTTC. Its protein product is CSVASTDYNEQFF.

The chain employs TRBV20-1 and TRBJ2-1; 7 nucleotides match TRBD1. The J segment lost 2 bases and the V segment lost 3 bases, leaving 7 bases of the junction unmatched. Per germline, CDR1 DFQATT and CDR2 SNEGSKA (reference sequence). The CDR3 totals 15 residues. The CDR3 reads CSASPQTGTYNEQFF. The DNA for the CDR3 is TGCAGTGCTAGCCCCCAGACAGGGACCTACAATGAGCAGTTCTTC.

This clonotype was counted at least ten times. V usage is TRBV28 and J usage is TRBJ2-5; 9 bases fit TRBD1. Germline trimming cut 4 bases from V and 6 bases from J; bases unmatched to any gene: 9. CDR3 length equals 15 residues. Germline values: CDR1 MDHEN, CDR2 SYDVKM. In DNA form, the CDR3 reads TGTGCCAGCAGTTCCTCGGGACAGGGCTTGAAGACCCAGTACTTC. Protein: CASSSSGQGLKTQYF.

This clonotype was observed a handful of times. The chain uses TRBV12-3 or TRBV12-4 and TRBJ2-2; 9 positions agree with TRBD1. Losses at the gene ends were 11 bases for V and 8 bases for J; bases not matched to a gene: 6. The CDR3 loop spans 12 amino acids. The CDR3 loop is CACGDRAGELFF. Here the CDR3 DNA reads TGTGCCTGCGGGGACAGGGCTGGGGAGCTGTTTTTT.

This clonotype has only a few counts. This chain connects TRBV6-2 or TRBV6-3 to TRBJ2-7, with a possible D match to TRBD2 (6 bases). The CDR3 runs to 12 residues. The germline CDR1 and CDR2 sequences are MNHEY and SVGEGT. The CDR3 DNA reads TGTGCGGAGGAGGGGCCCCCCTACGAGCAGTACTTC. Its protein product is CAEEGPPYEQYF.

The chain combines TRBV11-1 with TRBJ1-4, with D perhaps matching TRBD1 (5 bases). CDR3 size: 20 residues. Germline V lookup: CDR1 SGHAT, CDR2 FQDESV (reference sequence). With 0 bases removed from V and 12 bases from J, the gap between germline ends came to 32 bases. The CDR3 DNA reads as TGTGCCAGCAGCTTAGCCACCGGGACGGATACCCGCATCCAGGAGTGGGAACTGTTTTTT. It specifies CASSLATGTDTRIQEWELFF.

V gene TRBV27 combines with J gene TRBJ1-1, with unresolved D. V was clipped by 6 bases and J by 3 bases, with 17 bases between them. There are 15 residues in the CDR3. Germline V CDR1 and CDR2: MNHEY, SMNVEV (reference sequence). For the CDR3, the DNA is TGTGCCAGCAGCCCTTTTGGCCTCTCTGACACTGAAGCTTTCTTT. The encoded protein is CASSPFGLSDTEAFF.

This clonotype was observed a few times. The chain couples TRBV7-2 to TRBJ1-2, with D maybe TRBD1 (6 bases). There are 14 residues in the CDR3. The germline V and J ends were trimmed by 5 bases and 2 bases, with 12 bases remaining between them. The germline V gene encodes CDR1 SGHTA and CDR2 FQGNSA. This chain's CDR3 is CASSATTGNYGYTF. DNA of the CDR3: TGTGCCAGCAGCGCAACAACAGGGAACTATGGCTACACCTTC.

The chain has TRBV5-6 and TRBJ2-1; D is uncertain. The germline CDR1 and CDR2 sequences are SGHDT and YYEEEE. V gave up 1 base and J gave up 8 bases, with 10 bases separating them. This CDR3 has 13 residues. CDR3 sequence: CASSLSTTYEQFF. In nucleotides, the CDR3 is TGTGCCAGCAGCTTGAGCACAACGTATGAGCAGTTCTTC.

The sample holds a few counts of this clonotype. The chain combines TRBV27 with TRBJ2-5, with 11 bases aligning to TRBD1. Germline assignment: CDR1 MNHEY and CDR2 SMNVEV (reference sequence). V lost 3 bases to trimming and J lost 5 bases; unmatched junction nucleotides: 8. This CDR3 is 16 amino acids long. CDR3 residues: CASSLFRTGGRETQYF. For the CDR3, the DNA is TGTGCCAGCAGTTTGTTTCGGACAGGGGGCCGGGAGACCCAGTACTTC.

The chain has TRBV5-6 and TRBJ2-6, with a tentative D call TRBD1 (6 bases). V was shortened by 0 bases and J by 1 base, with 14 bases between the two germline ends. Germline V lookup: CDR1 SGHDT, CDR2 YYEEEE. The CDR3 is made up of 18 amino acids. CDR3: CASSLGQGFVSGANVLTF. The CDR3 region has the DNA TGTGCCAGCAGCTTGGGTCAGGGGTTTGTATCTGGGGCCAACGTCCTGACTTTC.

For this clonotype: Being one base from a much bigger clone, this may be a read error. The rearrangement uses TRBV5-1 and TRBJ2-7; 9 bases fit TRBD1. Germline V gene sequence: CDR1 SGHRS, CDR2 YFSETQ. The CDR3 contains 15 residues. DNA for the CDR3: TGCACCAGCAGCTTGAGGCCGGGACAGGGTTCCGAGCAGTACTTC. It specifies CTSSLRPGQGSEQYF.

Comments on this clonotype: Because it lacks the conserved phenylalanine or tryptophan at the end, this CDR3 is likely a read error. This chain joins TRBV7-9 and TRBJ2-1; TRBD2 matches at 12 bases. This CDR3 comprises 17 residues. Germline CDR1 is SEHNR and CDR2 is FQNEAQ (reference sequence). Germline trimming cut 5 bases from V and 5 bases from J; bases unmatched to any gene: 10. This CDR3 reads CASSQGLAGLWNNEQFL. The CDR3 nucleotides read TGTGCCAGCAGCCAGGGACTAGCGGGTCTGTGGAACAATGAGCAGTTCCTC.

V gene TRBV3-1 combines with J gene TRBJ1-5; D is unresolved. The CDR3 totals 16 residues. Germline V CDR1 and CDR2: LGHDT, YNNKEL (reference sequence). Trimming took 0 bases from V and 1 from J, leaving 10 bases between them. CDR3 coding DNA: TGTGCCAGCAGCCAAGATATGCCGGCGAGCAATCAGCCCCAGCATTTT. Translation gives CASSQDMPASNQPQHF.

There are many counts of this clonotype. The chain links TRBV7-9 to TRBJ1-4, with D possibly TRBD1 on 5 matching bases. V lost 4 bases and J 0 bases, leaving 9 bases between the germline ends. Per germline, CDR1 SEHNR and CDR2 FQNEAQ (reference sequence). The CDR3 spans 15 residues. CDR3 amino acids: CASSYQGATNEKLFF. CDR3 coding DNA: TGTGCCAGCAGCTATCAGGGTGCAACTAATGAAAAACTGTTTTTT. Using reference TRBV7-9 and TRBJ1-4 for the parts outside the CDR3, the full variable domain is DTGVSQNPRHKITKRGQNVTFRCDPISEHNRLYWYRQTLGQGPEFLTYFQNEAQLEKSRLLSDRFSAERPKGSFSTLEIQRTEQGDSAMYLCASSYQGATNEKLFFGSGTQLSVL.

Only a few counts were recorded for this clonotype. The genes are TRBV12-5 and TRBJ2-1, with D possibly being TRBD2 (7 bases). Germline lookup yields CDR1 LGHNT and CDR2 FRNRAP. V shed 6 bases and J shed 7 bases, with 19 bases lying between them. CDR3 size: 15 residues. CDR3 protein: CASGLDGGRVNEQFF. The CDR3 nucleotides are TGTGCTAGTGGCCTCGACGGGGGGCGCGTGAATGAGCAGTTCTTC.

The rearrangement uses TRBV18 and TRBJ1-2, with a tentative D call TRBD1 (6 bases). Trimming cost V 4 bases and J 3 bases, with 15 bases left between them. The CDR3 contains 15 residues. Germline-derived CDR1 and CDR2 are KGHSH and LQKENI. The CDR3 sequence is CASSLQTGFDYGYTF. The CDR3 region has the DNA TGTGCCAGCTCACTCCAGACAGGTTTTGACTATGGCTACACCTTC.

This clonotype was counted ten times or more. The chain has TRBV20-1 and TRBJ2-7; possible D gene TRBD2, 5 bases. The CDR3 spans 12 residues. V lost 8 bases to trimming and J lost 7 bases, with 18 bases between them. Germline CDR1 is DFQATT and CDR2 is SNEGSKA (reference sequence). The CDR3 bases are TGCAGTTTCAAGAGCGGTCCCGGGGAGCAGTACTTC. Protein sequence: CSFKSGPGEQYF.

In this sample, this clonotype turned up a few times. The chain combines TRBV20-1 with TRBJ2-5; 7 bases are shared with TRBD2. There are 14 residues in the CDR3. Trimming at V came to 1 base and at J to 5 bases, leaving 7 bases not matched to a gene. Germline V CDR1 and CDR2: DFQATT, SNEGSKA (reference sequence). CDR3 residues: CSARVGLDGETQYF. The DNA of the CDR3 is TGCAGTGCTAGAGTCGGACTAGATGGCGAGACCCAGTACTTC.

This chain uses TRBV3-1 with TRBJ2-2; no clear D gene. The CDR3 has 15 amino acids. Germline loops: CDR1 LGHDT, CDR2 YNNKEL (reference sequence). The ends were cut back, 1 base at V and 5 bases at J, with 11 bases in the middle. The CDR3 sequence: CASSQVGFRTGELFF. The CDR3 nucleotides are TGTGCCAGCAGCCAAGTAGGCTTCCGAACCGGGGAGCTGTTTTTT.

V and J are TRBV20-1 and TRBJ2-2; 14 bases align to TRBD2. CDR3 length: 18 residues. Germline CDR1 is DFQATT and CDR2 is SNEGSKA (reference sequence). V was pared by 0 bases and J by 5 bases, with 8 bases of the junction left unmatched. CDR3 bases: TGCAGTGCTAGAGATCGGACTAGCGGGAGGTCCAGGACCGGGGAGCTGTTTTTT. This sequence encodes CSARDRTSGRSRTGELFF.

The chain carries TRBV20-1 and TRBJ2-5, with a weak D call TRBD2 (6 bases). The CDR3 consists of 15 residues. The germline V gene encodes CDR1 DFQATT and CDR2 SNEGSKA (reference sequence). Trimming removed 4 bases at V and 5 bases at J, with 20 bases between. The CDR3 bases are TGCAGTGCTACAGGACTATGGACCCCAGGGGAGACCCAGTACTTC. This sequence encodes CSATGLWTPGETQYF.

This clonotype was counted ten times or more. The chain combines TRBV6-2 or TRBV6-3 with TRBJ2-7, with D possibly called TRBD1 or TRBD2 (5 bases each). The germline CDR1 and CDR2 sequences are MNHEY and SVGEGT. The CDR3 runs to 15 residues. V lost 6 bases to trimming and J lost 3 bases, with 18 bases between them. The CDR3 nucleotides read TGTGCCAGCAGGGCCACCATGGGGGAGATCTACGAGCAGTACTTC. Translation gives CASRATMGEIYEQYF.

The V call is TRBV5-1, the J call TRBJ2-1; TRBD1 matches 8 bases. The CDR3 sequence is 16 residues long. Germline V CDR1 and CDR2: SGHRS, YFSETQ. V shed 2 bases, J shed 5 bases, and the junction held 9 bases outside the gene matches. The DNA for the CDR3 is TGCGCCAGCAGCTTTAGGCAGGGGGCTCTGGACAATGAGCAGTTCTTC. Protein product: CASSFRQGALDNEQFF.

The chain carries TRBV11-3 and TRBJ2-1; 11 bases are shared with TRBD1. Per germline, CDR1 SGHNT and CDR2 YENEEA. J gave up 6 bases and V 5 bases, and 6 bases lay outside the gene matches. CDR3 length: 15 amino acids. The CDR3 coding sequence is TGTGCCAGCAGCCACGGGACAGGGGGTGTCAATGAGCAGTTCTTC. Protein: CASSHGTGGVNEQFF. The whole variable domain, remainder taken from reference TRBV11-3 and TRBJ2-1, is EAGVVQSPRYKIIEKKQPVAFWCNPISGHNTLYWYLQNLGQGPELLIRYENEEAVDDSQLPKDRFSAERLKGVDSTLKIQPAELGDSAVYLCASSHGTGGVNEQFFGPGTRLTVL.

The chain joins TRBV6-2 or TRBV6-3 to TRBJ1-3, with D possibly TRBD1 on 5 matching bases. V gave up 6 bases and J gave up 1 base, with 7 bases separating them. The CDR3 totals 13 residues. Germline V gives CDR1 MNHEY, CDR2 SVGEGT. CDR3 sequence (DNA): TGTGCCAGCAGAGACAGATCTGGAAACACCATATATTTT. It encodes CASRDRSGNTIYF.

This clonotype showed up just a few times. The chain has TRBV4-1 and TRBJ1-2, with D perhaps matching TRBD1 (5 bases). This CDR3 region has 14 residues. Trimming shortened V by 2 bases and J by 2 bases, and 9 bases separated the two germline ends. Germline CDR1 is MGHRA and CDR2 is YSYEKL. The CDR3: CASSQSGANYGYTF. The CDR3 DNA is TGCGCCAGCAGCCAATCTGGGGCCAACTATGGCTACACCTTC.

The chain has TRBV2 and TRBJ2-6; tentatively, D is TRBD2 (6 bases). Looked up from germline, CDR1 is SNHLY and CDR2 is FYNNEI. V lost 5 bases to trimming and J lost 2 bases, with 16 bases between them. This CDR3 has 17 amino acids. The CDR3 DNA sequence: TGTGCCAGCAGTCCCCGGGGCCGGACTACTGGGGCCAACGTCCTGACTTTC. Its protein is CASSPRGRTTGANVLTF.

The table lists this clonotype with a few counts. The chain couples TRBV7-9 to TRBJ2-2, with D possibly TRBD1 on 6 matching bases. The CDR3 has 16 amino acids. The germline CDR1 and CDR2 sequences are SEHNR and FQNEAQ (reference sequence). Trimming took 4 bases from V and 7 from J, leaving 19 bases between them. The CDR3 coding sequence is TGTGCCAGCAGCTCAGCCAGGGGCGGAAGGAGCGGGGAGCTGTTTTTT. Translation: CASSSARGGRSGELFF.